The source of this T cell receptor beta chain is a study of T-cell reconstitution after alpha-beta-depleted transplantation in children. Findings of the study overall: The study reportedly traced alpha-beta T cells about two months after transplant to several hundred expanded graft clones.

The CDR3 sequence is 13 residues long. Germline CDR1 DFQATT, CDR2 SNEGSKA (reference sequence). V dropped 7 bases and J dropped 3 bases, with 13 bases sitting between them. This clonotype has more than one count but fewer than ten. Its antigen is currently unknown. Molecular barcoding with unique molecular identifiers was used for the TCRbeta library. MiXCR was run by TCRdb on the PCR reads, yielding one entry per CDR3 protein. Of 540,000 or so distinct CDR3 sequences in the sample, under 25% were seen once. The TCR sequence derives from a boy younger than two who had a stem cell transplant for acute myeloid leukemia, so the T cells may come from the graft donor. This chain joins TRBV20-1 and TRBJ2-1; perhaps TRBD1 as D (5 bases). The starting material was PBMCs, mostly from graft donor cells, obtained 360 days after TCRalphabeta/CD19-depleted stem cell transplant. The CDR3 region has the DNA TGCAGTGTTGCACAGGTTTACTACAATGAGCAGTTCTTC. It specifies CSVAQVYYNEQFF.